These 21 T cell receptor beta chains share one sample of origin, sequenced in a study of siplizumab effects on memory and regulatory T cells. Clones were sequenced by immunoSEQ multiplex PCR, and TCRdb holds only the in-frame ones, with some missing. The table lists about 82,000 clones, around 90% of them singletons. Source material: Tregs sorted from blood. The receptors were gathered from a human donor in good health.

This clone appeared a few times. The chain uses TRBV5-1 and TRBJ2-2; TRBD1 might be the D (5 bases). CDR1 SGHRS and CDR2 YFSETQ come from the germline V gene. This CDR3 has 15 amino acids. The V and J ends lost 2 bases and 8 bases respectively, with 16 bases between them. The DNA of the CDR3 is TGCGCCAGCAGCTTCGGCCCGAACACAGGAGGGGAGCTGTTTTTT. Translating it yields CASSFGPNTGGELFF.

The V and J genes are TRBV28 and TRBJ2-7, with D unclear. CDR3 length: 12 residues. Between the trimmed V and J ends, which lost 2 bases and 2 bases, there was a span of 4 bases. Germline values: CDR1 MDHEN, CDR2 SYDVKM. In nucleotides, the CDR3 is TGTGCCAGCAGTTTAATCCCCTACGAGCAGTACTTC. It translates to CASSLIPYEQYF.

The V call is TRBV28, the J call TRBJ2-7; weak D call: TRBD1 (6 bases). Germline CDR1 reads MDHEN; CDR2 reads SYDVKM. The CDR3 totals 13 residues. Trimming removed 8 bases at V and 12 bases at J, with 23 bases between. In DNA, the CDR3 is TGTGCCAGCCGCCCGGGACAATTACCGGGGTGGTACTTC. Protein product: CASRPGQLPGWYF.

The chain links TRBV5-1 to TRBJ2-4; 8 positions agree with TRBD1. Germline V CDR1 and CDR2: SGHRS, YFSETQ. The CDR3 length is 15 residues. J was trimmed by 6 bases and V by 2 bases; bases with no gene match: 7. CDR3 sequence (DNA): TGCGCCAGCAGCTTAGTTCCCGGACAGGGAAACATTCAGTACTTC. This codes for CASSLVPGQGNIQYF.

This chain joins TRBV6-5 and TRBJ2-3, with D perhaps matching TRBD1 (5 bases). The CDR3 runs 15 residues. Deletions cut 3 bases from V and 4 bases from J, with 14 bases between. Germline lookup yields CDR1 MNHEY and CDR2 SVGAGI. Here the CDR3 reads CASSYGAVGADTQYF. The CDR3 DNA reads as TGTGCCAGCAGTTATGGGGCCGTAGGGGCAGATACGCAGTATTTT.

V is TRBV5-4 and J is TRBJ1-2; 7 positions agree with TRBD1. Germline lookup yields CDR1 SGHNT and CDR2 YYREEE (reference sequence). The CDR3 is 12 amino acids. Trimming cost V 3 bases and J 7 bases; bases outside gene matches: 3. The DNA for the CDR3 is TGTGCCAGCAGCTCCGACAGGGTTGGCTACACCTTC. It encodes CASSSDRVGYTF.

The rearrangement links TRBV30 to TRBJ1-3; no firm D call. Germline CDR1 GTSNPN, CDR2 SVGIG (reference sequence). The V end was cut by 0 bases, the J end by 4 bases, with 7 bases between. The CDR3 runs 13 residues. The CDR3 coding sequence is TGTGCCTGGAGTGTACTGAGGGGAAACACCATATATTTT. Translated, it gives CAWSVLRGNTIYF.

The chain employs TRBV7-7 and TRBJ2-5; D is perhaps TRBD1 (5 bases). Germline-derived CDR1 and CDR2 are SSHAT and FNYEAQ (reference sequence). This CDR3 region has 13 residues. V was shortened by 2 bases and J by 9 bases, with 13 bases between the two germline ends. The CDR3 nucleotides read TGTGCCAGCAGCTTACTACAAGGGGTTGCCCAGTACTTC. Translation gives CASSLLQGVAQYF.

In its sample, this clone was seen a few times. This chain links TRBV19 with TRBJ1-2, with D perhaps TRBD1 (6 bases). Germline-derived CDR1 and CDR2 are LNHDA and SQIVND (reference sequence). The CDR3 spans 14 residues. Trimming pared 7 bases from V and 1 base from J, leaving 13 bases between. The CDR3 region has the DNA TGTGCCAGTACCCCAGGAGGGGGTAACTATGGCTACACCTTC. This encodes CASTPGGGNYGYTF.

For this clone: The junction differs from germline at one of its ends, possibly a read error. The genes are TRBV30 and TRBJ1-1; D unresolved. This CDR3 comprises 14 residues. Germline lookup yields CDR1 GTSNPN and CDR2 SVGIG (reference sequence). The CDR3 DNA is TGTGCCTGGAATTGGAGTTGTCTTTTCTGTTCGTTGCGGTTT. Encoded protein: CAWNWSCLFCSLRF. The complete variable domain, with remaining parts taken from reference TRBV30 and TRBJ1-1, reads SQTIHQWPATLVQPVGSPLSLECTVEGTSNPNLYWYRQAAGRGLQLLFYSVGIGQISSEVPQNLSASRPQDRQFILSSKKLLLSDSGFYLCAWNWSCLFCSLRFGQGTRLTVV.

The chain couples TRBV5-4 to TRBJ2-2, with TRBD1 matching over 9 bases. Trimming took 0 bases from V and 4 from J; bases not matched to a gene: 7. Germline lookup yields CDR1 SGHNT and CDR2 YYREEE (reference sequence). This CDR3 contains 17 residues. The CDR3 sequence: CASSLEWGQGGTGELFF. The DNA of the CDR3 is TGTGCCAGCAGCTTGGAGTGGGGACAGGGCGGCACCGGGGAGCTGTTTTTT.

The chain links TRBV10-3 to TRBJ1-6; tentatively, D is TRBD1 (6 bases). Germline V gene sequence: CDR1 ENHRY, CDR2 SYGVKD. This CDR3 is 15 amino acids long. The germline V and J ends were trimmed by 5 bases and 7 bases, with 15 bases remaining between them. The CDR3 nucleotides read TGTGCCATCAGTCTATATGGACAGAAAAATTCACCCCTCCACTTT. It codes for CAISLYGQKNSPLHF.

A few counts support this clone. The V gene is TRBV4-2, the J gene TRBJ1-2; 12 bases fit TRBD1. Germline V gives CDR1 LGHNA, CDR2 YNFKEQ. V was pared by 4 bases and J by 8 bases, with 8 bases of the junction left unmatched. CDR3 size: 15 residues. CDR3 sequence: CASSPGTGGAGGYTF. The DNA for the CDR3 is TGTGCCAGCAGCCCTGGGACAGGGGGCGCAGGGGGCTACACCTTC.

This chain links TRBV19 with TRBJ1-2, with D perhaps TRBD1 (6 bases). V lost 5 bases to trimming and J lost 8 bases, with 15 bases between them. This CDR3 spans 13 amino acids. Germline V lookup: CDR1 LNHDA, CDR2 SQIVND (reference sequence). The CDR3, as DNA: TGTGCCAGTAGTTTCCCGCAGGGGATGGGCTACACCTTC. Its translation: CASSFPQGMGYTF.

The chain is built from TRBV11-2 and TRBJ2-2, with 9 nucleotides matching TRBD1. The CDR3 consists of 15 residues. CDR1 is SGHAT, CDR2 FQNNGV, per germline. V shed 5 bases, J shed 5 bases, and the junction held 6 bases outside the gene matches. CDR3 amino acids: CASSLQGAGTGELFF. The CDR3 nucleotides read TGTGCCAGCAGCCTACAGGGGGCAGGAACCGGGGAGCTGTTTTTT.

The V call is TRBV7-9, the J call TRBJ2-7, with D possibly matching TRBD2 (6 bases). This CDR3 spans 15 amino acids. Trimming pared 5 bases from V and 0 bases from J, leaving 14 bases between. Germline V gene data show CDR1 as SEHNR and CDR2 as FQNEAQ (reference sequence). The DNA of the CDR3 is TGTGCCAGCAGCACCCGGGACTCTCTCTCCTACGAGCAGTACTTC. Amino acids: CASSTRDSLSYEQYF. Based on the CDR3 plus reference TRBV7-9 and TRBJ2-7, the full variable domain is DTGVSQNPRHKITKRGQNVTFRCDPISEHNRLYWYRQTLGQGPEFLTYFQNEAQLEKSRLLSDRFSAERPKGSFSTLEIQRTEQGDSAMYLCASSTRDSLSYEQYFGPGTRLTVT.

In this sample, this clone turned up many times. The chain couples TRBV5-1 to TRBJ2-1; 8 bases match TRBD1. This CDR3 comprises 16 residues. Germline V gives CDR1 SGHRS, CDR2 YFSETQ. Trimming took 5 bases from V and 0 from J; bases not matched to a gene: 7. CDR3 coding DNA: TGCGCCAGCAGTCCGGGACAGGCCAGCTCCTACAATGAGCAGTTCTTC. Its translation is CASSPGQASSYNEQFF.

In DNA, the CDR3 is TGTGCCAGCAGCTTGGGACAGGGCGCGGGGGAGCTGTTTTTT. Encoded protein: CASSLGQGAGELFF. The gene calls are TRBV11-3 and TRBJ2-2; 9 bases agree with TRBD1. Germline CDR1 and CDR2: SGHNT and YENEEA. CDR3 length: 14 amino acids. Losses at the gene ends were 3 bases for V and 8 bases for J; bases not matched to a gene: 4.

This clone has a count of ten or more. This chain connects TRBV7-6 to TRBJ2-5, with D hard to call. V gave up 1 base and J gave up 0 bases, with 18 bases separating them. The CDR3 length is 18 residues. CDR1 is SGHVS and CDR2 is FNYEAQ in the germline V gene. CDR3 amino acids: CASSLVAPVVAHQETQYF. The DNA for the CDR3 is TGTGCCAGCAGCTTAGTTGCCCCTGTAGTGGCGCACCAAGAGACCCAGTACTTC.

The CDR3 region is CASSQKSDGSSGNTIYF. The CDR3 coding sequence is TGCGCCAGCAGCCAAAAGTCGGACGGCAGCTCTGGAAACACCATATATTTT. The chain joins TRBV4-3 to TRBJ1-3; D is ambiguous. In germline, CDR1 is LGHNA, CDR2 YSLEER. There are 17 residues in the CDR3. V was shortened by 2 bases and J by 0 bases, with 14 bases between the two germline ends.

This clone was observed a single time. This chain links TRBV10-1 with TRBJ1-5; 7 nucleotides match TRBD1. V was clipped by 9 bases and J by 7 bases; unmatched bases: 6. CDR1 WNHNN and CDR2 SYGVQD come from the germline V gene (reference sequence). This CDR3 has 12 amino acids. The CDR3 nucleotides are TGCGCCAGGAGGGGGCTCGGGCAGCCCCAGCATTTT. The encoded protein is CARRGLGQPQHF.